This T cell receptor (beta chain) was captured in a study of cytomegalovirus exposure and HLA in healthy donors. Across the whole study: Genetic ancestry analysis placed over 65% of the 400 or so donors that were genotyped in the Caucasian-associated cluster. Study results and limitations: Most TCR sequences were rare, but some public TCRs occurred in many donors. When a later analysis compared HLA-associated TCR beta chains with equally common others, the HLA-associated chains turned out to be more clonally expanded and to have lower generation probabilities.

The CDR3 is made up of 15 amino acids. Trimming stripped 0 bases from V and 0 bases from J, with 6 bases between. Germline V lookup: CDR1 LNHNV, CDR2 YYDKDF (reference sequence). This PCR relied on a set of 60 Vbeta primers and 13 Jbeta primers. This table comes from immunoSEQ multiplex PCR, and its TCRdb copy is limited to in-frame clones, with some not included. Counted here are 140,000 to 150,000 clones, 84% occurring once; the ten biggest clones make up about 2.5%. With respect to this clone: Its matching antigen is unknown.

The chain employs TRBV15 and TRBJ2-1; tentatively, D is TRBD2 (6 bases). Source material: PBMCs. The TCR was taken from a boy aged 2 to 10 in good health and CMV-seronegative. In DNA form, the CDR3 reads TGTGCCACCAGCAGAGAGCGGGGCTCCTACAATGAGCAGTTCTTC. Translating it yields CATSRERGSYNEQFF. Drawing the rest from reference TRBV15 and TRBJ2-1, the complete variable domain is DAMVIQNPRYQVTQFGKPVTLSCSQTLNHNVMYWYQQKSSQAPKLLFHYYDKDFNNEADTPDNFQSRRPNTSFCFLDIRSPGLGDTAMYLCATSRERGSYNEQFFGPGTRLTVL.